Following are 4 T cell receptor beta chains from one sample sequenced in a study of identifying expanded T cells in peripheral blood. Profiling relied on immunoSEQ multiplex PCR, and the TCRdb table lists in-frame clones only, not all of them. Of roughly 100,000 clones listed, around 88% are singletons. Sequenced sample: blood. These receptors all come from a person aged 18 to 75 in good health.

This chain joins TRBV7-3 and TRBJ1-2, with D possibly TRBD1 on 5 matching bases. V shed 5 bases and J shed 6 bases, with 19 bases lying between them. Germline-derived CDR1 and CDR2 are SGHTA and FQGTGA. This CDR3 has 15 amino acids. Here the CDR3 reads CASSLSQGRGDGYTF. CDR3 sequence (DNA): TGTGCCAGCAGCCTCAGCCAGGGAAGAGGGGATGGCTACACCTTC.

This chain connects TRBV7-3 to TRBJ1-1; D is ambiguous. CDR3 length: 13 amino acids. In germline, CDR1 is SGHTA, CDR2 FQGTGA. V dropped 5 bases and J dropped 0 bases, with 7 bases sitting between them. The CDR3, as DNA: TGTGCCAGCAGCGTCGACTTGAACACTGAAGCTTTCTTT. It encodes CASSVDLNTEAFF.

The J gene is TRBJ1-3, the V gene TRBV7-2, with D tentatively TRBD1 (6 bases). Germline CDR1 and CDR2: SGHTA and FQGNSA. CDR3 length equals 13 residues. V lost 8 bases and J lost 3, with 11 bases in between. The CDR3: CASGGASGNTIYF. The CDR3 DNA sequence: TGTGCCAGCGGGGGCGCGAGTGGAAACACCATATATTTT. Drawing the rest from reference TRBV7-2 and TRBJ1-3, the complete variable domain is GAGVSQSPSNKVTEKGKDVELRCDPISGHTALYWYRQSLGQGLEFLIYFQGNSAPDKSGLPSDRFSAERTGGSVSTLTIQRTQQEDSAVYLCASGGASGNTIYFGEGSWLTVV.

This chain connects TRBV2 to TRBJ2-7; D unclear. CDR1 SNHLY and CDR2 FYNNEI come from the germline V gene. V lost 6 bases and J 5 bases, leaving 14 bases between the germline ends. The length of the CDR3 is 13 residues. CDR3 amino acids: CASRWVGRDEQYF. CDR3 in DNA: TGTGCCAGCAGGTGGGTAGGTCGGGACGAGCAGTACTTC.